A single sample is the source of the 20 T cell receptor beta chains below, sequenced in a study of T cell repertoires in cytomegalovirus infection. In TCRdb, the reads were re-called with MiXCR into one record per CDR3 protein. The sample carries about 440,000 distinct CDR3 sequences, roughly 30% recorded once. The sequenced sample consisted of PBMCs. These receptors were taken from a human donor in good health (CMV status not recorded). Some clones in this sample may be carry-over from other donors' samples.

This clonotype was found many times. The chain uses TRBV7-3 and TRBJ1-2; D gene unclear. This CDR3 has 15 residues. V was trimmed by 1 base and J by 2 bases, leaving 11 bases between them. Germline V gene data show CDR1 as SGHTA and CDR2 as FQGTGA. The CDR3 loop reads CASSLRGPTNYGYTF. The DNA for the CDR3 is TGTGCCAGCAGCTTAAGAGGACCGACAAACTATGGCTACACCTTC.

The V call is TRBV12-3 or TRBV12-4, the J call TRBJ2-1; 9 nucleotides line up with TRBD1. This CDR3 has 16 residues. V was clipped by 6 bases and J by 5 bases; unmatched bases: 11. The CDR3 here is CASSPGPDRGDNEQFF. CDR3 bases: TGTGCCAGCAGCCCCGGGCCGGACAGGGGTGACAATGAGCAGTTCTTC.

The genes are TRBV6-2 or TRBV6-3 and TRBJ2-7; D is unclear. The length of the CDR3 is 12 residues. Germline V gene data show CDR1 as MNHEY and CDR2 as SVGEGT. V dropped 6 bases and J dropped 3 bases, with 9 bases sitting between them. CDR3 DNA sequence: TGTGCCAGCAGCTACGTGGACTACGAGCAGTACTTC. This translates into CASSYVDYEQYF.

Only a few counts were recorded for this clonotype. The chain is built from TRBV11-2 and TRBJ2-7, with a weak D call TRBD1 (5 bases). The CDR3 sequence is 13 residues long. Germline V gene lookup returns CDR1 SGHAT and CDR2 FQNNGV. The germline V and J ends were trimmed by 0 bases and 2 bases, with 5 bases remaining between them. The CDR3 sequence: CASSLEDTYEQYF. The CDR3 DNA follows: TGTGCCAGCAGCTTAGAGGACACCTACGAGCAGTACTTC.

The gene calls are TRBV20-1 and TRBJ2-7; no firm D call. Between the trimmed V and J ends, which lost 2 bases and 4 bases, there was a span of 3 bases. This CDR3 spans 10 amino acids. Germline-derived CDR1 and CDR2 are DFQATT and SNEGSKA (reference sequence). CDR3 residues: CSARQYEQYF. CDR3 DNA sequence: TGCAGTGCTAGACAATACGAGCAGTACTTC.

This clonotype has more than one count but fewer than ten. J is TRBJ1-1 and V is TRBV6-2 or TRBV6-3, with D unclear. CDR1 MNHEY and CDR2 SVGEGT come from the germline V gene. With 7 bases removed from V and 1 base from J, the gap between germline ends came to 10 bases. The CDR3 spans 13 residues. As DNA, the CDR3 is TGTGCCAGCACAGGATCAGGGAACACTGAAGCTTTCTTT. Translating it yields CASTGSGNTEAFF.

As for this clonotype: One end of the junction fails to match germline, which may point to a read error. V usage is TRBV5-8 and J usage is TRBJ1-5, with no clear D. The germline gives CDR1 SGHTS, CDR2 YDEGEE. The CDR3 has 15 residues. CDR3 amino acids: CARSLSGERNQPQHF. The CDR3, as DNA: TGTGCCAGGAGCTTGAGTGGGGAAAGGAATCAGCCCCAGCATTTT.

This clonotype has only a few counts. This sequence joins TRBV4-1 and TRBJ1-1, with TRBD1 matching over 7 bases. CDR1 is MGHRA, CDR2 YSYEKL, per germline. The CDR3 has 17 amino acids. After removal of 4 bases from V and 1 base from J, the junction contained 12 bases not matched to a gene. The CDR3: CASSPSPDRVANTEAFF. As DNA, the CDR3 is TGCGCCAGCAGCCCCTCTCCTGACAGGGTGGCGAACACTGAAGCTTTCTTT.

This clonotype was detected only a few times. CDR3 sequence (DNA): TGTGCCAGCACCAAAGGCTCTGGGGCCAACGTCCTGACTTTC. Translation gives CASTKGSGANVLTF. The chain carries TRBV6-1 and TRBJ2-6; the D is unclear. Trimming stripped 7 bases from V and 0 bases from J, with 7 bases between. This CDR3 is built from 14 residues. CDR1 is MNHNS, CDR2 SASEGT, per germline.

This sequence joins TRBV2 and TRBJ2-2; D unresolved. CDR3 length: 15 residues. V lost 5 bases and J 4 bases, leaving 14 bases between the germline ends. Germline V gene data show CDR1 as SNHLY and CDR2 as FYNNEI. The CDR3 here is CASSLTKLGTGELFF. The DNA for the CDR3 is TGTGCCAGCAGTCTGACAAAGTTGGGCACCGGGGAGCTGTTTTTT.

This clonotype was recorded at least ten times. This sequence joins TRBV7-2 and TRBJ2-1; D unclear. The CDR3 is made up of 11 amino acids. Trimming shortened V by 6 bases and J by 5 bases, and 5 bases separated the two germline ends. CDR1 and CDR2 from the germline V gene are SGHTA and FQGNSA. CDR3 bases: TGTGCCAGCAGGCCTCACAATGAGCAGTTCTTC. Its protein product is CASRPHNEQFF.

The V and J genes are TRBV5-1 and TRBJ2-7; D possibly corresponds to TRBD2 (6 bases). CDR3 length equals 14 residues. The V end was cut by 6 bases, the J end by 2 bases, with 15 bases between. CDR1 is SGHRS and CDR2 is YFSETQ in the germline V gene. Here the CDR3 reads CASTLGGVTYEQYF. The CDR3 region has the DNA TGCGCCAGCACCCTGGGGGGAGTGACCTACGAGCAGTACTTC.

Ten or more counts support this clonotype. The rearrangement links TRBV7-2 to TRBJ1-1; 7 bases match TRBD1. The V gene end was trimmed by 3 bases and the J gene end by 8 bases; junction bases not matched to a gene: 6. CDR1 is SGHTA, CDR2 FQGNSA, per germline. The CDR3 consists of 13 residues. The CDR3 coding sequence is TGTGCCAGCAGCTTCGACCCACAGGGGGAAGCTTTCTTT. This codes for CASSFDPQGEAFF.

The V and J genes are TRBV4-1 and TRBJ1-4; D ambiguous. The CDR3 runs 16 residues. CDR1 MGHRA and CDR2 YSYEKL come from the germline V gene. Trimming removed 1 base from V and 0 bases from J, with 9 bases in between. Written as DNA, the CDR3 is TGCGCCAGCAGCCAAGGAGGGATGGCAACTAATGAAAAACTGTTTTTT. Encoded protein: CASSQGGMATNEKLFF.

This sequence joins TRBV2 and TRBJ1-6; D is unresolved. V was cut by 1 base and J by 7 bases, with 11 bases left in between. The CDR3 runs to 15 residues. The germline V gene has CDR1 SNHLY and CDR2 FYNNEI. CDR3 protein: CASSEGAVKNSPLHF. CDR3 in DNA: TGTGCCAGCAGTGAAGGGGCAGTGAAAAATTCACCCCTCCACTTT.

V gene TRBV18 combines with J gene TRBJ1-2; TRBD1 might be the D (5 bases). V was pared by 4 bases and J by 8 bases, with 17 bases between. CDR1 KGHSH and CDR2 LQKENI come from the germline V gene. This CDR3 region has 14 residues. DNA of the CDR3: TGTGCCAGCTCACGCGGGGCGGGGATTGAAGGCTACACCTTC. This codes for CASSRGAGIEGYTF.

A note on this clonotype: This may come from a read error, since a much larger clone is one base off. The chain joins TRBV6-5 to TRBJ1-1; no firm D call. The CDR3 runs to 13 residues. The germline V gene has CDR1 MNHEY and CDR2 SVGAGI. CDR3 nucleotide sequence: TGTGCCAGCAGTTACTCGAGCTGGGCTGAAGCTTTATTT. This encodes CASSYSSWAEALF.

This chain links TRBV7-4 with TRBJ2-7; 8 bases are shared with TRBD1. Trimming removed 4 bases from V and 1 base from J; junction bases left unmatched: 9. The CDR3 totals 16 residues. Germline V lookup: CDR1 SGHVT, CDR2 SQSDAQ. CDR3 protein: CASSSQGAESSYEQYF. In DNA, the CDR3 is TGTGCCAGCAGCTCTCAGGGGGCGGAGAGTTCCTACGAGCAGTACTTC.

Concerning this clonotype itself: The conserved final phenylalanine or tryptophan is absent from the CDR3, which likely points to a read error. It is unclear where the CDR3 begins or ends on the DNA, so no DNA is shown, and the CDR3 is as TCRdb lists it. The chain couples TRBV7-2 to TRBJ2-1. The CDR3 length equals 13 residues, ends included. Germline V gene data show CDR1 as SGHTA and CDR2 as FQGNSA. This CDR3 reads CASSLGLYNEQLL.

This clonotype was picked up a small number of times. The chain recombines TRBV5-8 with TRBJ1-2; TRBD1 matches at 8 bases. The CDR3 consists of 15 residues. CDR1 and CDR2 (germline): SGHTS, YDEGEE. V dropped 7 bases and J dropped 3; count of bases not matched to a gene: 11. The CDR3 sequence is CASAFRGQGHYGYTF. The CDR3 DNA reads TGTGCCAGCGCCTTTCGAGGACAGGGACACTATGGCTACACCTTC.